This record concerns one T cell receptor (beta chain) sequence. Its antigen is not yet known. Within one base of it there is no much larger clone, and no base qualities were kept. The entry originates in a study of identical twins (dated by TCRdb to about 2016). For the study in its entirety: TCR alpha and beta repertoires from monozygotic twins, unrelated adults of various ages and cord blood were deep-sequenced to test whether fetal clonotypes persist. To rule out contamination, the twin experiments were replicated at different times with different library preparation protocols.

Only healthy Caucasian donors were included. Three pairs of female monozygotic twins, all aged roughly 18 to 29 years, were included in the twin cohort. CD4+ and CD8+ T cell populations were isolated with positive isolation kits from Invitrogen. Results the study describes overall, beyond this receptor: Invariant T cells such as MAIT and iNKT could partly confound zero-insertion analyses, though diverse VJ usage argued against this for most clonotypes. Compared with coincidental sharing between unrelated individuals, an excess of low generation-probability sequences was observed among out-of-frame TCR alpha sequences shared between twins. In monozygotic twins, out-of-frame TCR alpha sharing was systematically underestimated by recombination models, although the models agreed with sharing between unrelated individuals. Fewer insertions were carried by abundant cord blood beta clonotypes, a similar but weaker trend appeared in young adult naive repertoires, and no such trend appeared in memory repertoires. Because the same donors could not be followed over many years, conclusions were based on cross-sectional statistical analysis. In beta out-of-frame sequences, excess twin sharing was weaker, because having fewer shared sequences lowered the signal-to-noise ratio.

Trimming costs V 6 bases and J 2 bases, and their ends lie 14 bases apart. Its CDR3 holds 15 amino acids, cysteine through phenylalanine. CDR3 DNA is the only sequence kept; it has 45 bases, read in frame from the first base. The library was obtained by 5' RACE. The data were produced on an Illumina HiSeq 2000. Template switching added a universal primer binding site, and the final cDNA carried a unique molecular identifier that allowed TCR cDNA molecules to be counted accurately. First-strand cDNA for TCR alpha and beta chains was synthesized from specific primers in the conserved constant-segment region. To control for contamination, each cDNA library was double barcoded with a SMART-Mk sample barcode plus Illumina barcodes. TruSeq adapter sequences along with Illumina sample barcodes were introduced in two successive PCR steps. TCR alpha and beta cDNA libraries were sequenced on the Illumina HiSeq platform with custom primers. The study's own analysis went as follows. Unique molecular identifiers were extracted from raw reads with MiGEC, and CDR3 positions were determined with MiXCR. For each individual, recombination models were inferred using an EM algorithm with the repgenHMM and IGoR tools. The analysis of shared clonotypes was done with the tcR package in R, with sharing normalized by the product of cloneset sizes. To study raw recombination without the effects of thymic and clonal selection, out-of-frame nonproductive sequences were analyzed. TCRdb trimmed public reads at Q25 via fastp, called clones via MiXCR and kept in-frame beta chains. Every CDR3 protein is listed once, alongside the most common genes and DNA of its rows. For this entry, the V and J calls and clone size follow TCRdb and not the study's own pipeline. For this sample there are approximately 530,000 distinct CDR3 sequences; 20% to 25% appear just once. The ten top clones hold approximately 0.52% of the sample.

The same sample was also used in a study of yellow fever vaccine responses in identical twins. In that second paper, the authors write: According to the authors, in identical twins the way T cells responded to vaccination appeared partly convergent and partly personalized. The study precisely tracked vaccine-responding T cell clones in identical twins.

The sequenced material came from CD4+ T cells sorted from blood. The TCR sequence derives from a woman under 30 in good health. Recombination joined TRBV12-3 or TRBV12-4 with TRBJ1-3; TRBD1 could be the D gene, as 5 bases match. The CDR3 in this case is CASSRDSQAGNTIYF. Read as DNA, the sequence is TGTGCCAGCAGCCGGGACTCCCAAGCTGGAAACACCATATATTTT.